The subject of this entry is one TCR beta chain. The germline V gene has CDR1 WNHNN and CDR2 SYGVQD (reference sequence). The CDR3 loop spans 13 amino acids. The data originate from a study of T cells expressing NK-cell markers. TCRdb reanalyzed the 5' RACE reads and collapses them to one entry per CDR3 protein, without DNA. Its table records under 600,000 distinct CDR3 sequences. This sequence was found in a woman aged 50 to 60 in good health. The V call is TRBV10-1, the J call TRBJ2-1; the TCRdb call, TRBD1, lacks DNA for checking. Sequences were obtained from blood T cells: a sorted CD56 or NKG2C T cell subset, CD4+ or CD8+ T cells, or bulk PBMC T cells (not recorded which). The CDR3 here is CARGDQEDNEQFF.